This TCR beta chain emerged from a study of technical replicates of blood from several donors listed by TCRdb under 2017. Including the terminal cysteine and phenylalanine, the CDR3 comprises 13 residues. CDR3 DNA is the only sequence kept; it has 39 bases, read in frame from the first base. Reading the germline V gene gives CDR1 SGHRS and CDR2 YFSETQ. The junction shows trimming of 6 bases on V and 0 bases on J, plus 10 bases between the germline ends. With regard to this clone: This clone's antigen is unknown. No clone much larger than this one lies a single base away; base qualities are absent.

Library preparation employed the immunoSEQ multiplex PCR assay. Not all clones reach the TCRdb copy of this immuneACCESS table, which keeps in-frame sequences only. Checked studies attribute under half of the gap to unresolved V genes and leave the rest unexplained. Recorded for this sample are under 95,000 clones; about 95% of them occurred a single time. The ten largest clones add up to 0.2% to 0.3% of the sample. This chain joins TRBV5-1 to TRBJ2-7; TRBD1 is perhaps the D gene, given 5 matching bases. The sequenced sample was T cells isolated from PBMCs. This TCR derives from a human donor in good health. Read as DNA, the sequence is TGCGCCAGCACAGGGCTAAGCTCCTACGAGCAGTACTTC. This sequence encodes CASTGLSSYEQYF. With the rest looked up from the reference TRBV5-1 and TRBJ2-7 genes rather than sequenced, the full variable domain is KAGVTQTPRYLIKTRGQQVTLSCSPISGHRSVSWYQQTPGQGLQFLFEYFSETQRNKGNFPGRFSGRQFSNSRSEMNVSTLELGDSALYLCASTGLSSYEQYFGPGTRLTVT.